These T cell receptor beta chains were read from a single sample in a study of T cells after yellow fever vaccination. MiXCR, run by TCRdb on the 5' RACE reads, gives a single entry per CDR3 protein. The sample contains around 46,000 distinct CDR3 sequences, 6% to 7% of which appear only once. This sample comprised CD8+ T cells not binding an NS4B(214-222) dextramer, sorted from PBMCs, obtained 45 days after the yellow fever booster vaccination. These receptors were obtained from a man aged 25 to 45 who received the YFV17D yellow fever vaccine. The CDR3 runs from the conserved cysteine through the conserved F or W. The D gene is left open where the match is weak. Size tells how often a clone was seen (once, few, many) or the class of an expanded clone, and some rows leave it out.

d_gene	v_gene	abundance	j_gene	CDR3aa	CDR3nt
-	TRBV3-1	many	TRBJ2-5	CASSQVETESGETQYF	TGTGCCAGCAGCCAAGTTGAGACAGAGTCGGGGGAGACCCAGTACTTC
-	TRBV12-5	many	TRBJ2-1	CASGLSQGLYNEQFF	TGTGCTAGTGGTTTGTCTCAGGGATTGTACAATGAGCAGTTCTTC
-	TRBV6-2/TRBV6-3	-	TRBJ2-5	CASSPLQRETQYF	TGTGCCAGCAGTCCCCTCCAGAGGGAGACCCAGTACTTC
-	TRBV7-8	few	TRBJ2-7	CASSEPGQGAGEEYF	TGTGCCAGCAGCGAACCGGGACAAGGCGCGGGCGAGGAGTACTTC
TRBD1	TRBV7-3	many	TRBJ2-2	CASSLTRTGYTGELFF	TGTGCCAGCAGCTTAACACGGACAGGGTACACCGGGGAGCTGTTTTTT
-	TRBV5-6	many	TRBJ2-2	CASTGANRNTGELFF	TGTGCCAGCACCGGGGCTAACCGGAACACCGGGGAGCTGTTTTTT
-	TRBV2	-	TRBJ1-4	CASGAGTMSEKLFF	TGTGCCAGCGGTGCCGGGACCATGTCAGAAAAACTGTTTTTT
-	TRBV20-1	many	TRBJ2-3	CSAALDTQYF	TGCAGTGCCGCCCTGGATACGCAGTATTTT
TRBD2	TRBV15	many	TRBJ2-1	CATSRDQAGDYPEEQFF	TGTGCCACCAGCAGAGATCAAGCCGGGGACTACCCGGAGGAGCAGTTCTTC
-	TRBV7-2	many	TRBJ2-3	CASSFLPDTQYF	TGTGCCAGCAGCTTCCTTCCAGATACGCAGTATTTT
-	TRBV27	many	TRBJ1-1	CASSFLGLKGMNTEAFF	TGTGCCAGCAGTTTCCTAGGACTCAAGGGGATGAACACTGAAGCTTTCTTT
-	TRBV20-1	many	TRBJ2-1	CSARDEREHNEQFF	TGCAGTGCTAGAGATGAAAGAGAGCACAATGAGCAGTTCTTC
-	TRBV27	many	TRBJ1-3	CASSRGVSSGNTIYF	TGTGCCAGCAGTCGGGGGGTTTCATCTGGAAACACCATATATTTT
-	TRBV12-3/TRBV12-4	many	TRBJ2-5	CASSFWDSKGGTQYF	TGTGCCAGCAGTTTTTGGGACTCCAAAGGGGGGACCCAGTACTTC
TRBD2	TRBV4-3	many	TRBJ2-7	CASSPSWGGREVPYEQYF	TGCGCCAGCAGCCCTTCCTGGGGCGGGAGGGAGGTACCCTACGAGCAGTACTTC
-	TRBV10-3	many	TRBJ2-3	CAISESREMPTDTQYF	TGTGCCATCAGTGAGTCGCGGGAAATGCCGACAGATACGCAGTATTTT
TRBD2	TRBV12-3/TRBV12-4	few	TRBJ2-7	CASSLWAGGSYEQYF	TGTGCCAGCAGTTTATGGGCGGGAGGATCCTACGAGCAGTACTTC
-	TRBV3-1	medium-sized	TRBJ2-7	CASSHSYEQYF	TGTGCCAGCAGCCACTCCTACGAGCAGTACTTC
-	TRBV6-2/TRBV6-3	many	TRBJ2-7	CASSYSWIATPYEQYF	TGTGCAAGCAGTTACTCGTGGATCGCGACCCCCTACGAGCAGTACTTC
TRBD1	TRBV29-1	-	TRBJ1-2	CSVEDTGTGGGNGYTF	TGCAGCGTTGAAGACACCGGGACAGGGGGGGGGAATGGCTACACCTTC
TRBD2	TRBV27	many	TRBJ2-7	CASSIAGNSYEQYF	TGTGCCAGCAGTATAGCGGGAAACTCCTACGAGCAGTACTTC
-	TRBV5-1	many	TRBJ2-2	CASRAGQNTGELFF	TGCGCCAGCAGGGCTGGACAAAACACCGGGGAGCTGTTTTTT
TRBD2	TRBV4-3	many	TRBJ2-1	CASSQDAGGSYNEQFF	TGCGCCAGCAGCCAAGATGCGGGGGGTTCCTACAATGAGCAGTTCTTC
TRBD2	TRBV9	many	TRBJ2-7	CASSLGGGTYEQYF	TGTGCCAGCAGCCTCGGGGGGGGTACCTACGAGCAGTACTTC
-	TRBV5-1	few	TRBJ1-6	CASSPGGSSYNSPLHF	TGCGCCAGCAGCCCGGGCGGAAGCTCCTATAATTCACCCCTCCACTTT
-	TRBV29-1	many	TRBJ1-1	CSVGPVTEAFF	TGCAGCGTTGGCCCCGTGACTGAAGCTTTCTTT
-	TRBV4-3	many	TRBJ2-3	CASSQDGTGADTQYF	TGCGCCAGCAGCCAAGATGGGACGGGGGCAGATACGCAGTATTTT
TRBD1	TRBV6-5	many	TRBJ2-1	CASSNTDRGHKVGEQFF	TGTGCCAGCAGCAACACCGATAGGGGGCATAAGGTTGGTGAGCAGTTCTTC
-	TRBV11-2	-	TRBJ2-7	CASSFWGGDSYEQYF	TGTGCCAGCAGCTTCTGGGGGGGGGACAGCTACGAGCAGTACTTC
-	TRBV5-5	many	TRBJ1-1	CASSLDLYGLNTEAFF	TGTGCCAGCAGCTTGGACCTATATGGACTGAACACTGAAGCTTTCTTT
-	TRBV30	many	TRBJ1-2	CAWLTGYGYTF	TGTGCCTGGTTAACTGGCTATGGCTACACCTTC
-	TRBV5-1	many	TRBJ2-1	CASNLGDEQFF	TGCGCCAGCAACCTGGGGGATGAGCAGTTCTTC
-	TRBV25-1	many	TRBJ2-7	CASTQGAYEQYF	TGTGCCAGCACCCAGGGCGCCTACGAGCAGTACTTC
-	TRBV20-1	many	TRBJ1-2	CSAATGPGGGYTF	TGCAGTGCCGCAACAGGGCCCGGGGGCGGCTACACCTTC
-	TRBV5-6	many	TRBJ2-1	CASSLAEGAEQFF	TGTGCCAGCAGCTTGGCCGAAGGGGCTGAGCAGTTCTTC
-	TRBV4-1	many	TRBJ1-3	CASSKTETNTIYF	TGCGCCAGCAGCAAGACAGAGACCAACACCATATATTTT
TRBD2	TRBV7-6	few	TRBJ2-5	CASTLSEEREGRETQYF	TGTGCCAGCACCCTATCTGAAGAGCGGGAGGGCCGAGAGACCCAGTACTTC
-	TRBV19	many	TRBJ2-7	CASSSSPNYEQYF	TGTGCCAGTAGTTCCAGCCCCAACTACGAGCAGTACTTC
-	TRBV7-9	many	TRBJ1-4	CASSLVQYNEKLFF	TGTGCCAGCAGCTTAGTACAGTATAATGAAAAACTGTTTTTT
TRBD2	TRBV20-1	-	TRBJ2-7	CSARSLAGEGMAYEQYF	TGCAGTGCTAGGTCCCTAGCGGGAGAGGGGATGGCCTACGAGCAGTACTTC
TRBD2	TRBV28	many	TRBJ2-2	CASSSPPQREGSGELFF	TGTGCCAGCAGTTCCCCCCCCCAGCGGGAGGGGAGCGGGGAGCTGTTTTTT
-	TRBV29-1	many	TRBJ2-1	CSVEDMWGYEQFF	TGCAGCGTTGAAGATATGTGGGGGTATGAGCAGTTCTTC
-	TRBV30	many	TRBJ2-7	CAWKQGGYEQYF	TGTGCCTGGAAGCAGGGGGGCTACGAGCAGTACTTC
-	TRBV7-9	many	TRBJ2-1	CASSPDNEQFF	TGTGCCAGCAGCCCTGACAATGAGCAGTTCTTC
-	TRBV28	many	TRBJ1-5	CASRLTGTSNQPQHF	TGTGCCAGCAGGCTTACAGGGACGAGCAATCAGCCCCAGCATTTT
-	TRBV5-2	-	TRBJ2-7	CAMGPGLVWYEQYF	TGTGCCATGGGCCCCGGGCTCGTGTGGTACGAGCAGTACTTC
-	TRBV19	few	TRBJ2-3	CASRRTFITDTQYF	TGTGCCAGTCGTAGGACTTTCATCACAGATACGCAGTATTTT
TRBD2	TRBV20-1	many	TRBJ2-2	CSARGLAGTGELFF	TGCAGTGCTAGGGGACTAGCGGGCACCGGGGAGCTGTTTTTT
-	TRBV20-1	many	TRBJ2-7	CSGLVGRNSYEQYF	TGCAGTGGACTCGTCGGCAGGAATTCCTACGAGCAGTACTTC
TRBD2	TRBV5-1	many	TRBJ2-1	CASSPEEREVVSNEQFF	TGCGCCAGCAGCCCCGAGGAGCGGGAGGTGGTATCCAATGAGCAGTTCTTC
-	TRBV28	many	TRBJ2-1	CASRAGQSEGYNEQFF	TGTGCCAGCAGAGCGGGACAGTCAGAGGGCTACAATGAGCAGTTCTTC
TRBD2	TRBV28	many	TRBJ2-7	CASSLSGTIYEQYF	TGTGCCAGCAGTCTCTCCGGGACTATCTACGAGCAGTACTTC
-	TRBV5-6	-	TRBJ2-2	CASSGLATGELFF	TGTGCCAGCAGCGGGCTGGCCACCGGGGAGCTGTTTTTT
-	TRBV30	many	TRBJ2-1	CAWSVREGRSSYNEQFF	TGTGCCTGGAGTGTACGCGAGGGACGAAGCTCCTACAATGAGCAGTTCTTC
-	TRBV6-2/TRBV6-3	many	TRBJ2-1	CASSYLGGNEQFF	TGTGCCAGCAGTTACCTGGGTGGCAATGAGCAGTTCTTC